The 14 T cell receptor beta chains below all came from one sample that was sequenced in a study of blood T cells in healthy people across ages. For the second PCR, which ran for roughly 7 to 11 cycles, a sample-barcoded 5' primer and a J-beta primer mix were used. MiXCR was run by TCRdb on the 5' RACE reads, yielding one entry per CDR3 protein. Of hundreds of thousands of distinct CDR3 sequences in the sample, around 49% are singletons; the top ten hold 30% to 40%. Sequenced: blood. These receptors were taken from a woman aged 55-69 years in good health.

The sample holds a few counts of this clonotype. V usage is TRBV2 and J usage is TRBJ2-3, with D unresolved. The germline CDR1 and CDR2 sequences are SNHLY and FYNNEI. The CDR3 runs to 12 residues. V was cut by 2 bases and J by 6 bases, with 6 bases left in between. CDR3 region: CASSESSDTQYF. The CDR3, as DNA: TGTGCCAGCAGTGAATCTTCTGATACGCAGTATTTT.

The chain uses TRBV7-6 and TRBJ1-1; no clear D. The V gene lost 5 bases and the J gene lost 1 base, with 17 bases spanning the gap. This CDR3 is 16 amino acids long. Looked up from germline, CDR1 is SGHVS and CDR2 is FNYEAQ. In DNA, the CDR3 is TGTGCCAGCAGCGTCTATCTAGGGTCGGCGAACACTGAAGCTTTCTTT. The encoded protein is CASSVYLGSANTEAFF.

The genes are TRBV7-3 and TRBJ2-7, with D uncertain. V lost 2 bases and J lost 3, with 11 bases in between. This CDR3 is 14 amino acids long. From germline, CDR1 is SGHTA and CDR2 FQGTGA. The CDR3 sequence: CASSLLPWVYEQYF. The CDR3 region has the DNA TGTGCCAGCAGCTTACTTCCCTGGGTCTACGAGCAGTACTTC.

This clonotype occurred a few times. J is TRBJ2-1 and V is TRBV20-1, with 10 bases that match TRBD2. With V trimmed by 6 bases and J by 7 bases, 12 bases remained unmatched. The CDR3 has 15 residues. Looked up from germline, CDR1 is DFQATT and CDR2 is SNEGSKA (reference sequence). The CDR3 DNA follows: TGCAGTGCCCCGGATAGGGCTAGCGGGAGTAATGAGCAGTTCTTC. Protein: CSAPDRASGSNEQFF.

This chain links TRBV12-3 or TRBV12-4 with TRBJ2-1; 13 bases line up with TRBD2. The CDR3 sequence is 16 residues long. J lost 7 bases, V lost 5 bases, and 8 bases had no gene match. The CDR3 coding sequence is TGTGCCAGCAGTCTACTAGCGGGAGGGCCGGGGAATGAGCAGTTCTTC. It encodes CASSLLAGGPGNEQFF.

This clonotype has a count of ten or more. V is TRBV5-1 and J is TRBJ2-5, with 11 positions matching TRBD2. CDR3 length: 16 residues. The trim removed 5 bases at V and 2 bases at J, leaving 8 bases unmatched. Germline values: CDR1 SGHRS, CDR2 YFSETQ. CDR3 protein: CASRRAGTSGQETQYF. CDR3 in DNA: TGCGCCAGCAGAAGGGCGGGGACTAGCGGACAAGAGACCCAGTACTTC.

This clonotype was picked up a small number of times. V is TRBV10-3 and J is TRBJ2-1; D is perhaps TRBD2 (6 bases). The germline V gene encodes CDR1 ENHRY and CDR2 SYGVKD. The CDR3 length is 15 residues. V lost 7 bases to trimming and J lost 3 bases, with 16 bases between them. This CDR3 reads CAIKPGERNYNEQFF. The CDR3 nucleotides read TGTGCCATCAAGCCGGGAGAAAGGAACTACAATGAGCAGTTCTTC.

The genes are TRBV7-9 and TRBJ2-3, with a weak D call TRBD2 (6 bases). Germline V CDR1 and CDR2: SEHNR, FQNEAQ (reference sequence). V was pared by 2 bases and J by 3 bases, with 9 bases between. The CDR3 runs to 14 residues. This CDR3 is CASSLRAGTDTQYF. CDR3 coding DNA: TGTGCCAGCAGCTTACGGGCGGGAACAGATACGCAGTATTTT.

This sequence joins TRBV9 and TRBJ2-1; 9 nucleotides match TRBD2. After removal of 1 base from V and 0 bases from J, the junction contained 5 bases not matched to a gene. This CDR3 has 17 amino acids. Germline lookup yields CDR1 SGDLS and CDR2 YYNGEE. CDR3 nucleotides: TGTGCCAGCAGCGTACGGACTAGCGCGAGCTCCTACAATGAGCAGTTCTTC. Its translation is CASSVRTSASSYNEQFF.

The chain has TRBV7-9 and TRBJ2-3, with 9 bases aligning to TRBD1. This CDR3 has 15 residues. From germline, CDR1 is SEHNR and CDR2 FQNEAQ (reference sequence). V was clipped by 2 bases and J by 3 bases; unmatched bases: 3. CDR3 region: CASSLLTGGTDTQYF. The DNA for the CDR3 is TGTGCCAGCAGCTTACTGACAGGGGGTACAGATACGCAGTATTTT.

V usage is TRBV4-3 and J usage is TRBJ2-3; 14 bases are shared with TRBD2. V lost 0 bases and J lost 2; bases outside the gene matches: 4. This CDR3 comprises 18 residues. CDR1 and CDR2 (germline): LGHNA, YSLEER. Here the CDR3 DNA reads TGCGCCAGCAGCCAAGATGGGACTAGCGGGGGAAACACAGATACGCAGTATTTT. It is translated as CASSQDGTSGGNTDTQYF.

Comment on this clonotype: This may stem from a read error, because a much larger clone lies one nucleotide away. The chain recombines TRBV11-1 with TRBJ2-1; 9 bases are shared with TRBD2. V shed 7 bases, J shed 3 bases, and the junction held 10 bases outside the gene matches. CDR3 length: 16 residues. Germline-derived CDR1 and CDR2 are SGHAT and FQDESV (reference sequence). The CDR3 spells CASISRLAGYYNEQFF. The DNA of the CDR3 is TGTGCCAGCATCTCACGGCTAGCGGGATACTACAATGAGCAGTTCTTC. The full variable domain, in which reference TRBV11-1 and TRBJ2-1 provide the parts outside the CDR3, is EAEVAQSPRYKITEKSQAVAFWCDPISGHATLYWYRQILGQGPELLVQFQDESVVDDSQLPKDRFSAERLKGVDSTLKIQPAELGDSAMYLCASISRLAGYYNEQFFGPGTRLTVL.

About this clonotype: The junction departs from germline at one end; a sequencing error may be responsible. The gene calls are TRBV4-3 and TRBJ2-1, with 7 bases matching TRBD1. CDR3 length equals 15 residues. Germline lookup yields CDR1 LGHNA and CDR2 YSLEER. CDR3 region: CASSQDDRVYNERFF. The CDR3 DNA reads as TGCGCCAGCAGCCAAGACGACAGGGTTTACAATGAGCGGTTCTTC.

The chain couples TRBV20-1 to TRBJ2-1; 8 bases fit TRBD1. The CDR3 consists of 13 residues. V shed 8 bases and J 10 bases; nucleotides not matched to a gene: 13. Germline V gives CDR1 DFQATT, CDR2 SNEGSKA (reference sequence). The CDR3 is CSPGGRTGKEQFF. The CDR3 bases are TGCAGTCCAGGGGGCAGGACCGGGAAAGAGCAGTTCTTC.